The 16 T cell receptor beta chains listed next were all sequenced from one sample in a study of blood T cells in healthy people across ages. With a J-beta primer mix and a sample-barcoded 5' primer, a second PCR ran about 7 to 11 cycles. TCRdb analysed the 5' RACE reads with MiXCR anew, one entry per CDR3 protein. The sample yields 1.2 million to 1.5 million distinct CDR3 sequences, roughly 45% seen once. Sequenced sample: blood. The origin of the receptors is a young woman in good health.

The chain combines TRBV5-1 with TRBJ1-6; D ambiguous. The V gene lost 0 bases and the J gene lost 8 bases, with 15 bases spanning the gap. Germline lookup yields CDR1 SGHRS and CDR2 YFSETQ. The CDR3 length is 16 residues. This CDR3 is CASSLAMAAMDSPLHF. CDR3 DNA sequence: TGCGCCAGCAGCTTGGCCATGGCAGCCATGGATTCACCCCTCCACTTT.

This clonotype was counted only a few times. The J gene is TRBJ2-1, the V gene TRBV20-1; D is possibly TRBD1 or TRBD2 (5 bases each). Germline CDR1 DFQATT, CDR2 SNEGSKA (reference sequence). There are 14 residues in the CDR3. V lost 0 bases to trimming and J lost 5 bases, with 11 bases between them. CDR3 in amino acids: CSARDFRGDNEQFF. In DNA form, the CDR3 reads TGCAGTGCTAGAGATTTTCGGGGCGACAATGAGCAGTTCTTC.

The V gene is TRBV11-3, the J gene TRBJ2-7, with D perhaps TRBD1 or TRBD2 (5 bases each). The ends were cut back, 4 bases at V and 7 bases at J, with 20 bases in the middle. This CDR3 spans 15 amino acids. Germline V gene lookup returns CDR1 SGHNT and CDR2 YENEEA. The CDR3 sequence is CASSSTQGPHNEQYF. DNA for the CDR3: TGTGCCAGCAGCTCTACCCAGGGACCCCACAATGAGCAGTACTTC.

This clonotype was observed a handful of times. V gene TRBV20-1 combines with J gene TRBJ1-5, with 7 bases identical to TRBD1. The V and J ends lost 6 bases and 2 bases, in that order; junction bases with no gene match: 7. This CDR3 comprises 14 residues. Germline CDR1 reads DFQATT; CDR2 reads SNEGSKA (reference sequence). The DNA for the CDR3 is TGCAGTGCCCCCCAGGGGGGCGGCAATCAGCCCCAGCATTTT. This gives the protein CSAPQGGGNQPQHF.

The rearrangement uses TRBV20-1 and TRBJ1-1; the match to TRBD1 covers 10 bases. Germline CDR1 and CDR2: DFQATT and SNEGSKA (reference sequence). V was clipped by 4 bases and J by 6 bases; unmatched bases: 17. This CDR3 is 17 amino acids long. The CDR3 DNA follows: TGCAGTGCTAAAGGGACAGGGGCCCCTTTCTTGGTAGCTGAAGCTTTCTTT. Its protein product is CSAKGTGAPFLVAEAFF.

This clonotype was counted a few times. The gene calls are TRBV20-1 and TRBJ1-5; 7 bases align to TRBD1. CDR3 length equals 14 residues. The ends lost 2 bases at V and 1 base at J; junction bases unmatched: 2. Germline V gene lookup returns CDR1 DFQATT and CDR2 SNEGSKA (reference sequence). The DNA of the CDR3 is TGCAGTGCTAGATCGGGACAGAGCAATCAGCCCCAGCATTTT. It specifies CSARSGQSNQPQHF.

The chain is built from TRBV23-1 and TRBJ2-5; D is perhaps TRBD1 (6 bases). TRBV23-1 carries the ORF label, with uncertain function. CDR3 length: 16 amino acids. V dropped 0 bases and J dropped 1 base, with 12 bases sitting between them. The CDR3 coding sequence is TGCGCCAGCAGTCAATCCAGTACAGGGTTCCAAGAGACCCAGTACTTC. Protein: CASSQSSTGFQETQYF.

CDR3 sequence: CASSPNLAGAETQYF. CDR3 coding DNA: TGTGCCAGCAGCCCGAACCTAGCGGGAGCGGAGACCCAGTACTTC. The chain combines TRBV3-1 with TRBJ2-5; TRBD2 agrees at 10 bases. This CDR3 spans 15 amino acids. J lost 5 bases, V lost 4 bases, and 7 bases had no gene match. Germline lookup yields CDR1 LGHDT and CDR2 YNNKEL (reference sequence).

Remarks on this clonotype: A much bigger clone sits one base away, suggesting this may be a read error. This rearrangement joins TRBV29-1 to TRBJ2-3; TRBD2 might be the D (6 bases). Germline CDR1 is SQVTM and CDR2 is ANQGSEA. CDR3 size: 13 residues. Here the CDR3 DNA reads TGCAGGGTGGGGGGTGGTCGCACAGATACGCAGTATTTT. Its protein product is CRVGGGRTDTQYF.

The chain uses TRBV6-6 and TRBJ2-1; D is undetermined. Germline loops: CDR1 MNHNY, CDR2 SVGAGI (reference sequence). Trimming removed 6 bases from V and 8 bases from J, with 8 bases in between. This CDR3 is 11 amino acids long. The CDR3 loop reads CASSATDEQFF. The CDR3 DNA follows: TGTGCCAGCAGCGCAACGGATGAGCAGTTCTTC.

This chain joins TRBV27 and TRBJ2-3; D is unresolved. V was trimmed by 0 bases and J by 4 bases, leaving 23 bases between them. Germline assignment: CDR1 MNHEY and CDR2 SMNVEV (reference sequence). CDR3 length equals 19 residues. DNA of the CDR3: TGTGCCAGCAGTTTATCGAAATCGGTGTCGAGTCTAGTCGCAGATACGCAGTATTTT. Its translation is CASSLSKSVSSLVADTQYF.

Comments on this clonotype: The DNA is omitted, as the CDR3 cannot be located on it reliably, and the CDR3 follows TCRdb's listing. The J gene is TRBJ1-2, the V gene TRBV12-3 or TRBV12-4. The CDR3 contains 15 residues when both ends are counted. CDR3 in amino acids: CANKDREGPNYGCTF.

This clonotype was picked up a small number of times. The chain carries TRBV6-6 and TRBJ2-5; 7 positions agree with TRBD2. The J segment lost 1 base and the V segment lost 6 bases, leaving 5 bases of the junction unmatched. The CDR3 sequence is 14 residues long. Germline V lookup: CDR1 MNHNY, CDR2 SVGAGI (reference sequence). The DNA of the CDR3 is TGTGCCAGCAGGGGGACTACGCTCCAAGAGACCCAGTACTTC. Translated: CASRGTTLQETQYF.

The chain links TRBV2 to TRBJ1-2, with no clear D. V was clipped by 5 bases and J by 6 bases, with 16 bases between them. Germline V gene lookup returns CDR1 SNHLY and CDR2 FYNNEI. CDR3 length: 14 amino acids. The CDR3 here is CASSFASRPDGYTF. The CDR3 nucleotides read TGTGCCAGCAGTTTCGCATCCCGCCCGGATGGCTACACCTTC.

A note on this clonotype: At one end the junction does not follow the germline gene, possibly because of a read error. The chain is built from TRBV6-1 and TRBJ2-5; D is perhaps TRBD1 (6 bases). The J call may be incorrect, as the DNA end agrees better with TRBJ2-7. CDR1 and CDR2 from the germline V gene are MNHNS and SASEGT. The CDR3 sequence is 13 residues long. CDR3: CASRDTGYSEQYF. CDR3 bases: TGTGCCAGCCGTGATACAGGGTACAGCGAGCAGTACTTC.

Written as DNA, the CDR3 is TGCAGCGTTGAAGATAACAGCGCCGATGGCTACACCTTC. The encoded protein is CSVEDNSADGYTF. This rearrangement joins TRBV29-1 to TRBJ1-2; D is uncertain. Germline assignment: CDR1 SQVTM and CDR2 ANQGSEA. Trimming pared 0 bases from V and 6 bases from J, leaving 11 bases between. The CDR3 is made up of 13 amino acids.